This section outlines one T cell receptor (beta chain) sequence together with its context. The data stem from a study of blood T cell repertoires in COVID-19. Overall study: Nucleic acid was either cDNA or gDNA, and it came from T cells, B-cell-depleted T cells, or PBMCs.

Some clones are missing from TCRdb's copy, which holds only in-frame ones; the method was immunoSEQ multiplex PCR. This sample has some 330,000 clones; around 83% occur once, and the top ten carry less than 6%. All recovered Cohort 3 donors got two negative PCRs, got clearance, or saw symptom resolution. Germline V gene lookup returns CDR1 SGHVS and CDR2 FQNEAQ. Trimming removed 5 bases from V and 0 bases from J; junction bases left unmatched: 8. This CDR3 spans 18 amino acids. Sequencing was done on a sample of PBMCs or T cells enriched from blood (not recorded which). The receptor's source is a woman in her fifties or sixties who had recovered from COVID-19. The rearrangement links TRBV7-8 to TRBJ2-6; 9 nucleotides line up with TRBD1. CDR3 nucleotide sequence: TGTGCCAGCAGCCGTTGGGGGACAGGGCTCTCTGGGGCCAACGTCCTGACTTTC. This sequence encodes CASSRWGTGLSGANVLTF.